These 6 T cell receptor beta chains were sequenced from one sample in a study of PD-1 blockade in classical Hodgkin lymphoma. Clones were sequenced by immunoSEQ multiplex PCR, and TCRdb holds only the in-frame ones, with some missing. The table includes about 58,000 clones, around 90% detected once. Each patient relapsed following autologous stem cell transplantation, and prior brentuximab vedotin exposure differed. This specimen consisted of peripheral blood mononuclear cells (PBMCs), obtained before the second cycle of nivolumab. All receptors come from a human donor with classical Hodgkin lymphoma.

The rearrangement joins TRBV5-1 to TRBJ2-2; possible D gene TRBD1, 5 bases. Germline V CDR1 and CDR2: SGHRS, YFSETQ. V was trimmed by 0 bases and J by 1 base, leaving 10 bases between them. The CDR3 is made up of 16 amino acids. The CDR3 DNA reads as TGCGCCAGCAGCTTGGCCGGGCAGGGGAACACCGGGGAGCTGTTTTTT. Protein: CASSLAGQGNTGELFF.

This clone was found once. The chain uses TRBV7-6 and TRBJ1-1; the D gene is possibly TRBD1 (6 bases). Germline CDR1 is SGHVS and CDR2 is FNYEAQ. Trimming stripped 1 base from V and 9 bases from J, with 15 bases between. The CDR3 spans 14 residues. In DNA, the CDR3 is TGTGCCAGCAGCTTAGACAGGGTCTGGGGGAAAGCTTTCTTT. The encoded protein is CASSLDRVWGKAFF. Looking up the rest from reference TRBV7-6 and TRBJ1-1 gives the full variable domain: GAGVSQSPRYKVTKRGQDVALRCDPISGHVSLYWYRQALGQGPEFLTYFNYEAQQDKSGLPNDRFSAERPEGSISTLTIQRTEQRDSAMYRCASSLDRVWGKAFFGQGTRLTVV.

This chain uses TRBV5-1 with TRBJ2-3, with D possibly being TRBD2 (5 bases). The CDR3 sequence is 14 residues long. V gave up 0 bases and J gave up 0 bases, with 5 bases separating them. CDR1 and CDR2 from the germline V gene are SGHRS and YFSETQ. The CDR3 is CASSLVASTDTQYF. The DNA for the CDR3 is TGCGCCAGCAGCTTGGTAGCGAGCACAGATACGCAGTATTTT.

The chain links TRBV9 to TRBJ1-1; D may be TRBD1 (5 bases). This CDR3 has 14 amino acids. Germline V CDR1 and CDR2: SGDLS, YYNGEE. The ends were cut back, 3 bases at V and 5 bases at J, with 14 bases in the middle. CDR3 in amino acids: CASSANTGGTEAFF. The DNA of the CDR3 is TGTGCCAGCAGCGCCAACACAGGTGGGACTGAAGCTTTCTTT.

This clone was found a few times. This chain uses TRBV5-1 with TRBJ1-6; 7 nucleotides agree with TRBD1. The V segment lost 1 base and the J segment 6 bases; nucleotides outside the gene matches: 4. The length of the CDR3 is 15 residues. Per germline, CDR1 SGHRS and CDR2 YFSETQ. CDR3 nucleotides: TGCGCCAGCAGCTTGTGGGGACAGAGTAATTCACCCCTCCACTTT. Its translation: CASSLWGQSNSPLHF.

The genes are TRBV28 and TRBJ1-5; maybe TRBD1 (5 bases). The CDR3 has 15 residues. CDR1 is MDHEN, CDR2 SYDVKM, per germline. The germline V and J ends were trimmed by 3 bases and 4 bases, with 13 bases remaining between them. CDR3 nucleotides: TGTGCCAGCAGTTTTTCAGGGTTCGGGAATCAGCCCCAGCATTTT. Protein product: CASSFSGFGNQPQHF. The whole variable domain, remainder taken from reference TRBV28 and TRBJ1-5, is DVKVTQSSRYLVKRTGEKVFLECVQDMDHENMFWYRQDPGLGLRLIYFSYDVKMKEKGDIPEGYSVSREKKERFSLILESASTNQTSMYLCASSFSGFGNQPQHFGDGTRLSIL.